This is a list of T cell receptor beta chains from one sample in a study of blood T cell repertoires in COVID-19. Produced via immunoSEQ multiplex PCR; TCRdb's table is partial and in-frame only. The sample has tens of thousands of clones; about 79% are singletons. The sample comprised peripheral blood. The source is a woman between 45 and 60 years old with acute or convalescent COVID-19. The CDR3 runs from the conserved cysteine through the conserved F or W. Fields, in order: V gene, clone size, D gene, J gene, CDR3 protein, CDR3 DNA. D genes are given only for firm matches. The size field is filled for only some rows; it gives once, few, many or a size class.

v_call: TRBV15; clone_size: NA; d_call: NA; j_call: TRBJ2-7; cdr3_aa: CATSRDIALGLEQYF; cdr3_nt: TGTGCCACCAGCAGAGATATTGCCCTCGGTCTCGAGCAGTACTTC
v_call: TRBV25-1; clone_size: NA; d_call: NA; j_call: TRBJ1-3; cdr3_aa: CASSGQVTWRSGNTIYF; cdr3_nt: TGTGCCAGCAGTGGACAGGTCACCTGGAGATCTGGAAACACCATATATTTT
v_call: TRBV7-9; clone_size: NA; d_call: NA; j_call: TRBJ2-1; cdr3_aa: CASSPTLVNEQFF; cdr3_nt: TGTGCCAGCAGCCCAACCCTAGTAAACGAGCAGTTCTTC
v_call: TRBV4-3; clone_size: NA; d_call: NA; j_call: TRBJ1-6; cdr3_aa: CASSQGHGKNSPLHF; cdr3_nt: TGCGCCAGCAGCCAGGGGCACGGCAAGAATTCACCCCTCCACTTT
v_call: TRBV7-6; clone_size: NA; d_call: TRBD2; j_call: TRBJ2-7; cdr3_aa: CASSNNRLGTSGDEQYF; cdr3_nt: TGTGCCAGCAGTAACAACCGACTAGGGACTAGCGGGGACGAGCAGTACTTC
v_call: TRBV4-1; clone_size: NA; d_call: NA; j_call: TRBJ2-5; cdr3_aa: CASSQGGLLETQYF; cdr3_nt: TGCGCCAGCAGCCAAGGGGGACTTTTGGAGACCCAGTACTTC
v_call: TRBV25-1; clone_size: NA; d_call: NA; j_call: TRBJ2-5; cdr3_aa: CASSEAQGQRETQYF; cdr3_nt: TGTGCCAGCAGTGAAGCCCAGGGGCAGAGGGAGACCCAGTACTTC
v_call: TRBV24-1; clone_size: NA; d_call: TRBD1; j_call: TRBJ2-5; cdr3_aa: CATSDTRTGVETQYF; cdr3_nt: TGTGCCACCAGTGACACGAGGACAGGTGTCGAGACCCAGTACTTC
v_call: TRBV7-3; clone_size: NA; d_call: TRBD1; j_call: TRBJ1-2; cdr3_aa: CASSTQDRASYTF; cdr3_nt: TGTGCCAGCAGCACCCAGGACAGGGCGAGCTACACCTTC
v_call: TRBV28; clone_size: NA; d_call: NA; j_call: TRBJ1-5; cdr3_aa: CASSLGGAQMRQPQHF; cdr3_nt: TGTGCCAGCAGTTTGGGAGGGGCGCAGATGAGGCAGCCCCAGCATTTT
v_call: TRBV5-6; clone_size: NA; d_call: NA; j_call: TRBJ1-6; cdr3_aa: CASTAVQGKNSPLHF; cdr3_nt: TGTGCCAGCACCGCGGTACAGGGTAAAAATTCACCCCTCCACTTT
v_call: TRBV19; clone_size: NA; d_call: NA; j_call: TRBJ2-4; cdr3_aa: CASSFDRTRIQYF; cdr3_nt: TGTGCCAGTAGTTTCGACCGGACACGCATTCAGTACTTC
v_call: TRBV4-2; clone_size: NA; d_call: NA; j_call: TRBJ2-7; cdr3_aa: CASSEAPYEQYF; cdr3_nt: TGTGCCAGCAGCGAAGCCCCTTACGAGCAGTACTTC
v_call: TRBV9; clone_size: NA; d_call: TRBD2; j_call: TRBJ2-1; cdr3_aa: CASSKSSGSSYNEQFF; cdr3_nt: TGTGCCAGCAGCAAGAGTAGCGGGAGCTCCTACAATGAGCAGTTCTTC
v_call: TRBV29-1; clone_size: NA; d_call: TRBD1; j_call: TRBJ1-1; cdr3_aa: CSSSRGDTEAFF; cdr3_nt: TGCAGCTCGTCCAGGGGGGACACTGAAGCTTTCTTT
v_call: TRBV30; clone_size: NA; d_call: TRBD1; j_call: TRBJ2-4; cdr3_aa: CAGQGAKNIQYF; cdr3_nt: TGTGCCGGACAGGGGGCCAAAAACATTCAGTACTTC
v_call: TRBV11-2; clone_size: NA; d_call: NA; j_call: TRBJ2-7; cdr3_aa: CASSLGLWASRTYEQYF; cdr3_nt: TGTGCCAGCAGCTTAGGGTTATGGGCTAGCCGTACCTACGAGCAGTACTTC
v_call: TRBV5-1; clone_size: NA; d_call: NA; j_call: TRBJ1-6; cdr3_aa: CASSQGLDWDSPLHF; cdr3_nt: TGCGCCAGCAGCCAGGGCCTTGACTGGGATTCACCCCTCCACTTT
v_call: TRBV19; clone_size: NA; d_call: NA; j_call: TRBJ2-5; cdr3_aa: CASRRVGSGETQYF; cdr3_nt: TGTGCCAGCCGCCGGGTGGGGTCAGGGGAGACCCAGTACTTC
v_call: TRBV18; clone_size: NA; d_call: NA; j_call: TRBJ2-1; cdr3_aa: CASSPPSFNEQFF; cdr3_nt: TGTGCCAGCTCACCACCGAGCTTTAATGAGCAGTTCTTC
v_call: TRBV28; clone_size: NA; d_call: TRBD1; j_call: TRBJ2-3; cdr3_aa: CASSFGTGGPTSSDTQYF; cdr3_nt: TGTGCCAGCAGTTTCGGGACAGGGGGCCCGACTAGTTCAGATACGCAGTATTTT
v_call: TRBV7-2; clone_size: NA; d_call: TRBD1; j_call: TRBJ2-3; cdr3_aa: CASSQTGKGTDTQYF; cdr3_nt: TGTGCCAGCAGCCAGACAGGGAAGGGCACAGATACGCAGTATTTT
v_call: TRBV29-1; clone_size: NA; d_call: TRBD2; j_call: TRBJ2-2; cdr3_aa: CSVERGRAGFGELFF; cdr3_nt: TGCAGCGTTGAACGGGGGAGAGCGGGGTTCGGGGAGCTGTTTTTT
v_call: TRBV11-2; clone_size: NA; d_call: NA; j_call: TRBJ2-1; cdr3_aa: CASSPSSGTWGRGEQFF; cdr3_nt: TGTGCCAGCAGTCCCTCTTCCGGGACTTGGGGAAGAGGTGAGCAGTTCTTC
v_call: TRBV5-6; clone_size: once; d_call: NA; j_call: TRBJ2-1; cdr3_aa: CASSPQYNEQFF; cdr3_nt: TGTGCCAGCAGCCCCCAGTACAATGAGCAGTTCTTC
v_call: TRBV2; clone_size: few; d_call: TRBD1; j_call: TRBJ2-7; cdr3_aa: CASSARRTGDEQYF; cdr3_nt: TGTGCCAGCAGTGCCCGACGGACAGGGGACGAGCAGTACTTC
v_call: TRBV27; clone_size: once; d_call: NA; j_call: TRBJ1-1; cdr3_aa: CASSIGSTNTEAFF; cdr3_nt: TGTGCCAGCAGCATCGGGTCAACGAACACTGAAGCTTTCTTT
v_call: TRBV7-8; clone_size: NA; d_call: TRBD2; j_call: TRBJ2-2; cdr3_aa: CASSLRTSGPNTGELFF; cdr3_nt: TGTGCCAGCAGCTTACGGACTAGCGGACCGAACACCGGGGAGCTGTTTTTT
v_call: TRBV6-2/TRBV6-3; clone_size: few; d_call: NA; j_call: TRBJ2-5; cdr3_aa: CASSPLLGAGAQYF; cdr3_nt: TGTGCCAGCAGCCCCCTGTTAGGGGCTGGAGCCCAGTACTTC
v_call: TRBV15; clone_size: NA; d_call: NA; j_call: TRBJ2-7; cdr3_aa: CATSRTGIREQYF; cdr3_nt: TGTGCCACCAGCAGAACAGGTATTCGAGAGCAGTACTTC
v_call: TRBV7-3; clone_size: NA; d_call: NA; j_call: TRBJ1-1; cdr3_aa: CASSLDGGLTEAFF; cdr3_nt: TGTGCCAGCAGCCTCGACGGAGGCTTAACTGAAGCTTTCTTT
v_call: TRBV28; clone_size: NA; d_call: NA; j_call: TRBJ2-7; cdr3_aa: CASSLWGYGANYEQYF; cdr3_nt: TGTGCCAGCAGTTTATGGGGATATGGGGCTAACTACGAGCAGTACTTC
v_call: TRBV7-8; clone_size: NA; d_call: TRBD1; j_call: TRBJ2-3; cdr3_aa: CASSITGGTDTQYF; cdr3_nt: TGTGCCAGCAGCATCACAGGGGGAACAGATACGCAGTATTTT
v_call: TRBV19; clone_size: NA; d_call: NA; j_call: TRBJ2-1; cdr3_aa: CASGGVYNEQFF; cdr3_nt: TGTGCCAGCGGGGGTGTCTACAATGAGCAGTTCTTC
v_call: TRBV12-3/TRBV12-4; clone_size: NA; d_call: TRBD1; j_call: TRBJ2-3; cdr3_aa: CASRYTGDTQYF; cdr3_nt: TGTGCCAGCAGGTACACAGGGGACACGCAGTATTTT
v_call: TRBV27; clone_size: NA; d_call: NA; j_call: TRBJ2-3; cdr3_aa: CASSSPRGRSTDTQYF; cdr3_nt: TGTGCCAGCAGTTCCCCGAGAGGCCGAAGCACAGATACGCAGTATTTT
v_call: TRBV6-5; clone_size: NA; d_call: NA; j_call: TRBJ2-7; cdr3_aa: CASSTQSGAHEQYF; cdr3_nt: TGTGCCAGCAGTACCCAGTCTGGGGCCCACGAGCAGTACTTC
v_call: TRBV6-2/TRBV6-3; clone_size: few; d_call: NA; j_call: TRBJ2-1; cdr3_aa: CASSYPGEQFF; cdr3_nt: TGTGCCAGCAGTTACCCGGGTGAGCAGTTCTTC
v_call: TRBV5-5; clone_size: once; d_call: NA; j_call: TRBJ1-6; cdr3_aa: CASSWRDSPLHF; cdr3_nt: TGTGCCAGCAGCTGGAGAGATTCACCCCTCCACTTT
v_call: TRBV5-1; clone_size: NA; d_call: NA; j_call: TRBJ2-1; cdr3_aa: CASSLGGRENNEQFF; cdr3_nt: TGCGCCAGCAGCTTGGGCGGAAGGGAGAACAATGAGCAGTTCTTC
v_call: TRBV18; clone_size: NA; d_call: NA; j_call: TRBJ1-1; cdr3_aa: CASSPLGQPEAFF; cdr3_nt: TGTGCCAGCTCACCACTGGGCCAGCCTGAAGCTTTCTTT
v_call: TRBV2; clone_size: once; d_call: NA; j_call: TRBJ1-1; cdr3_aa: CASSNRVVNTEAFF; cdr3_nt: TGTGCCAGCTCCAACAGGGTGGTGAACACTGAAGCTTTCTTT
v_call: TRBV9; clone_size: NA; d_call: NA; j_call: TRBJ1-2; cdr3_aa: CASSVGGGDYGYTF; cdr3_nt: TGTGCCAGCAGCGTGGGAGGGGGAGACTATGGCTACACCTTC
v_call: TRBV5-1; clone_size: NA; d_call: NA; j_call: TRBJ2-1; cdr3_aa: CASSLRRGPNNEQFF; cdr3_nt: TGCGCCAGCAGCTTGAGGCGGGGGCCCAACAATGAGCAGTTCTTC
v_call: TRBV19; clone_size: NA; d_call: NA; j_call: TRBJ2-3; cdr3_aa: CASSIGTSTDTQYF; cdr3_nt: TGTGCCAGTAGTATAGGGACAAGCACAGATACGCAGTATTTT
v_call: TRBV12-3/TRBV12-4; clone_size: NA; d_call: TRBD1; j_call: TRBJ1-1; cdr3_aa: CASSPRNRGEAFF; cdr3_nt: TGTGCCAGCAGTCCAAGAAACAGGGGTGAAGCTTTCTTT
v_call: TRBV9; clone_size: once; d_call: TRBD2; j_call: TRBJ2-5; cdr3_aa: CASSVSGREETQYF; cdr3_nt: TGTGCCAGCAGCGTAAGCGGGAGGGAGGAGACCCAGTACTTC
v_call: TRBV28; clone_size: few; d_call: NA; j_call: TRBJ1-4; cdr3_aa: CASRRLAEKLFF; cdr3_nt: TGTGCCAGCAGGCGGCTTGCTGAAAAACTGTTTTTT
v_call: TRBV6-2/TRBV6-3; clone_size: NA; d_call: NA; j_call: TRBJ2-1; cdr3_aa: CASSYREQVEQFF; cdr3_nt: TGTGCCAGCAGTTACCGTGAGCAAGTTGAGCAGTTCTTC
v_call: TRBV2; clone_size: NA; d_call: TRBD1; j_call: TRBJ2-7; cdr3_aa: CASSATGTGSDEQYF; cdr3_nt: TGTGCCAGCAGTGCAACCGGGACAGGATCTGACGAGCAGTACTTC
v_call: TRBV14; clone_size: few; d_call: TRBD1; j_call: TRBJ1-1; cdr3_aa: CASSQDLGQLNTEAFF; cdr3_nt: TGTGCCAGCAGCCAAGATTTGGGACAGTTGAACACTGAAGCTTTCTTT
v_call: TRBV29-1; clone_size: NA; d_call: TRBD1; j_call: TRBJ2-7; cdr3_aa: CSAGFGTGVDEQYF; cdr3_nt: TGCAGCGCGGGCTTCGGGACAGGAGTCGACGAGCAGTACTTC
v_call: TRBV19; clone_size: NA; d_call: NA; j_call: TRBJ1-2; cdr3_aa: CASSIGAGYTF; cdr3_nt: TGTGCCAGTAGTATAGGGGCTGGCTACACCTTC